These 12 T cell receptor beta chains were sequenced from one sample in a study of T-cell reconstitution after alpha-beta-depleted transplantation in children. Researchers prepared the TCRbeta library using unique molecular identifiers, the study reports. TCRdb passed the PCR reads through MiXCR, listing each CDR3 protein once. The table lists about 610,000 distinct CDR3 sequences, approximately 10% of them singletons. The sequencing used PBMCs from the stem cell graft donor, collected from the stem cell graft. Receptor source: a human donor who donated a stem cell graft to a child with acute myeloid leukemia.

This chain joins TRBV29-1 and TRBJ2-5; maybe TRBD1 (6 bases). Germline V lookup: CDR1 SQVTM, CDR2 ANQGSEA. CDR3 length equals 13 residues. Trimming took 6 bases from V and 4 from J, leaving 15 bases between them. The CDR3 region is CSVLRGDGETQYF. The CDR3 DNA reads TGCAGCGTCCTCAGGGGAGACGGAGAGACCCAGTACTTC.

This clonotype was detected many times. The chain has TRBV9 and TRBJ2-1; TRBD2 might be the D (5 bases). The CDR3 length is 16 residues. V lost 0 bases, J lost 0 bases, and 10 bases lay in between. The germline V gene has CDR1 SGDLS and CDR2 YYNGEE. The CDR3 loop reads CASSVGSESSYNEQFF. The CDR3 region has the DNA TGTGCCAGCAGCGTAGGTAGCGAAAGCTCCTACAATGAGCAGTTCTTC.

Only a few counts were recorded for this clonotype. Compared with germline, one end of the junction differs, possibly owing to a read error. The rearrangement uses TRBV12-3 or TRBV12-4 and TRBJ1-1; no firm D call. This CDR3 has 17 amino acids. CDR3 bases: TGTGCCAGCAATTTAGTTATAGGCCCACCGCTGGACACTGAAGCTTTCTTT. Amino acid sequence: CASNLVIGPPLDTEAFF.

Only a few counts were recorded for this clonotype. The V and J genes are TRBV18 and TRBJ2-1, with 8 nucleotides matching TRBD1. The CDR3 runs to 15 residues. CDR1 and CDR2 from the germline V gene are KGHSH and LQKENI. The ends lost 4 bases at V and 8 bases at J; junction bases unmatched: 10. CDR3 sequence: CASSLRTGMRDEQFF. The CDR3 DNA reads as TGTGCCAGCTCACTTCGGACAGGGATGAGGGATGAGCAGTTCTTC.

This clonotype was observed a few times. The rearrangement links TRBV7-9 to TRBJ2-5; the match to TRBD2 covers 11 bases. The V and J ends lost 5 bases and 5 bases, in that order; junction bases with no gene match: 10. The CDR3 spans 16 residues. The V gene's germline CDR1 is SEHNR and CDR2 FQNEAQ (reference sequence). CDR3 protein: CASSLRLAGSKETQYF. The CDR3 nucleotides read TGTGCCAGCAGCCTACGACTAGCGGGGAGCAAGGAGACCCAGTACTTC.

V is TRBV7-2 and J is TRBJ1-1, with no clear D. Trimming shortened V by 5 bases and J by 5 bases, and 24 bases separated the two germline ends. Germline assignment: CDR1 SGHTA and CDR2 FQGNSA. CDR3 length: 17 amino acids. The CDR3 protein is CASSTQAAVAGATEAFF. CDR3 in DNA: TGTGCCAGCAGCACCCAAGCGGCCGTAGCTGGTGCGACTGAAGCTTTCTTT.

V gene TRBV6-2 or TRBV6-3 combines with J gene TRBJ2-3, with D unresolved. The CDR3 extends over 14 amino acids. The germline V and J ends were trimmed by 4 bases and 1 base, with 9 bases remaining between them. The germline V gene encodes CDR1 MNHEY and CDR2 SVGEGT. CDR3 nucleotide sequence: TGTGCCAGCAGTTCTTACAGCCGCACAGATACGCAGTATTTT. Residues: CASSSYSRTDTQYF.

In its sample, this clonotype was seen many times. The chain combines TRBV29-1 with TRBJ2-7, with 11 positions matching TRBD1. Unmatched junction bases numbered 4, after V lost 3 bases and J lost 6 bases. Germline CDR1 is SQVTM and CDR2 is ANQGSEA. The CDR3 loop spans 13 amino acids. This CDR3 is CSVEADRGREQYF. DNA for the CDR3: TGCAGCGTTGAGGCGGACAGGGGGCGCGAGCAGTACTTC.

The gene calls are TRBV30 and TRBJ2-2; D could derive from TRBD1 or TRBD2 (5 bases each). In germline, CDR1 is GTSNPN, CDR2 SVGIG (reference sequence). V dropped 4 bases and J dropped 6 bases, with 15 bases sitting between them. The CDR3 loop spans 14 amino acids. CDR3 DNA sequence: TGTGCCTGGAAGGTTGAGGGGCGCTCCGGGGAGCTGTTTTTT. It yields the protein CAWKVEGRSGELFF.

This clonotype was seen at least ten times. The V gene is TRBV20-1, the J gene TRBJ2-7; TRBD2 is a possible D gene (6 bases). Germline V gene sequence: CDR1 DFQATT, CDR2 SNEGSKA (reference sequence). The CDR3 runs to 15 residues. Trimming took 1 base from V and 1 from J, leaving 14 bases between them. CDR3 region: CSARAGEGPSYEQYF. The DNA of the CDR3 is TGCAGTGCTAGAGCGGGAGAGGGACCATCCTACGAGCAGTACTTC.

The V call is TRBV6-5, the J call TRBJ2-3, with 7 bases matching TRBD2. The CDR3 length is 15 residues. The trim removed 2 bases at V and 4 bases at J, leaving 6 bases unmatched. Germline V gene sequence: CDR1 MNHEY, CDR2 SVGAGI. In DNA, the CDR3 is TGTGCCAGCAGTTACCGGGGCGGGAGCTCAGATACGCAGTATTTT. Translation gives CASSYRGGSSDTQYF.

This clonotype appeared a few times. The chain is built from TRBV24-1 and TRBJ2-7, with 8 bases that match TRBD1. The CDR3 has 14 residues. Germline V CDR1 and CDR2: KGHDR, SFDVKD. Germline trimming cut 2 bases from V and 6 bases from J; bases unmatched to any gene: 5. The CDR3 loop is CATSDSGQGGEQYF. For the CDR3, the DNA is TGTGCCACCAGTGATTCCGGACAGGGCGGCGAGCAGTACTTC.